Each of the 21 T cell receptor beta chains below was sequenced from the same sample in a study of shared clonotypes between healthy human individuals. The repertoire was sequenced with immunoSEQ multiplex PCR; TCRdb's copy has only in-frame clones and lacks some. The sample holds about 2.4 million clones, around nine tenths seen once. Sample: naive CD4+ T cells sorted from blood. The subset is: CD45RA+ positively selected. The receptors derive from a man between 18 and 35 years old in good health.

As DNA, the CDR3 is TGTGCCAGCAGTTACGGACAGGGAGGCCAAGAGACCCAGTACTTC. Translation gives CASSYGQGGQETQYF. The gene calls are TRBV6-6 and TRBJ2-5, with TRBD1 matching over 8 bases. CDR3 length: 15 residues. V trimming: 2 bases; J trimming: 1 base; junction bases outside the gene matches: 3. CDR1 and CDR2 (germline): MNHNY, SVGAGI (reference sequence).

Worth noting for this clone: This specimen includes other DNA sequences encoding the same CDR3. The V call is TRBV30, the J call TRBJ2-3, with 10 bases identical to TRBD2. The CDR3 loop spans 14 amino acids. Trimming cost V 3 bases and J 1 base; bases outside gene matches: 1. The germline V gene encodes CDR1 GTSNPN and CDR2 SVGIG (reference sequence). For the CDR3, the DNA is TGTGCCTGGAGGCTAGCGGGGGGCACAGATACGCAGTATTTT. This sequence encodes CAWRLAGGTDTQYF.

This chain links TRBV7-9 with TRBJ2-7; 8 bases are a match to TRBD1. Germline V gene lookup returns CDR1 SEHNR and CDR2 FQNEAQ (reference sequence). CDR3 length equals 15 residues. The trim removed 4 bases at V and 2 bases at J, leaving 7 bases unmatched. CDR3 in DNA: TGTGCCAGCAGCTCGCCAGGGGGCGCAACCTACGAGCAGTACTTC. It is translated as CASSSPGGATYEQYF.

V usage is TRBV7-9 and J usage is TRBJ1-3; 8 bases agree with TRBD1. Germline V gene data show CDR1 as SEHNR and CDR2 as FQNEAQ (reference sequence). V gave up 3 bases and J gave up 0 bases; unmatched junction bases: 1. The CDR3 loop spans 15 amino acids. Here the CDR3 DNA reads TGTGCCAGCAGCTTTACAGGGGGCTCTGGAAACACCATATATTTT. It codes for CASSFTGGSGNTIYF.

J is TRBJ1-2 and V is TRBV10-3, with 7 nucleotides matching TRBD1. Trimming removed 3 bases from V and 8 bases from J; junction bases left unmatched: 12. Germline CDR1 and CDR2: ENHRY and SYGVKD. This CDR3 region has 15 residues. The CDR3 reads CAISDPTGNDSGYTF. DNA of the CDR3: TGTGCCATCAGTGACCCGACAGGGAATGACTCGGGCTACACCTTC.

As DNA, the CDR3 is TGTGCCAGCACCCCAAGGGCAGGGAATAATTCACCCCTCCACTTT. This translates into CASTPRAGNNSPLHF. This rearrangement joins TRBV6-5 to TRBJ1-6; D possibly corresponds to TRBD1 (5 bases). The CDR3 is made up of 15 amino acids. The V gene lost 7 bases and the J gene lost 5 bases, with 15 bases spanning the gap. Germline CDR1 and CDR2: MNHEY and SVGAGI.

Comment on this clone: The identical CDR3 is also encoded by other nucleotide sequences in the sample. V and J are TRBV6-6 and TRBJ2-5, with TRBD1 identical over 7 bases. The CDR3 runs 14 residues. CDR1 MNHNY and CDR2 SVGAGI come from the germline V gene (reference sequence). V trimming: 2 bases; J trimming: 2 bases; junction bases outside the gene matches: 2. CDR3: CASSYGRGQETQYF. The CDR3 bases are TGTGCCAGCAGTTACGGCAGGGGGCAAGAGACCCAGTACTTC.

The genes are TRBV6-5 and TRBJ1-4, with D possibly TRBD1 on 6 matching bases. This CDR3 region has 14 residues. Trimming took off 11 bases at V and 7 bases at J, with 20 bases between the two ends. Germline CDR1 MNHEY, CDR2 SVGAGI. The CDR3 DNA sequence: TGTGCCCGAGCGCGGGGGGGCGTGGTTGAAAAACTGTTTTTT. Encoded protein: CARARGGVVEKLFF.

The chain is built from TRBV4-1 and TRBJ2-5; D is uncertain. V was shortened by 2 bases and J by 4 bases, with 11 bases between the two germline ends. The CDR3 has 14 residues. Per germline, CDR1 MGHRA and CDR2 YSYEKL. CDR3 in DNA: TGCGCCAGCAGCCAACATCAGTCTAGAGAGACCCAGTACTTC. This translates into CASSQHQSRETQYF.

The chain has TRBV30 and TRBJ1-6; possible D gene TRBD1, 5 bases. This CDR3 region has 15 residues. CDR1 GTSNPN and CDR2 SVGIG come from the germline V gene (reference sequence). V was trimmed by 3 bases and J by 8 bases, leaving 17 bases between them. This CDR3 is CAWSREFGRYSPLHF. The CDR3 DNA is TGTGCCTGGAGCAGGGAATTTGGAAGATATTCACCCCTCCACTTT.

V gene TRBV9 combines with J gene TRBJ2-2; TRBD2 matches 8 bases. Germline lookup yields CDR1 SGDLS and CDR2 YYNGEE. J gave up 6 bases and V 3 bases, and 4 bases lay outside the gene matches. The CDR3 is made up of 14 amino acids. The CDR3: CASSDTSGAGELFF. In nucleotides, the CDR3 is TGTGCCAGCAGCGATACTAGCGGCGCCGGGGAGCTGTTTTTT.

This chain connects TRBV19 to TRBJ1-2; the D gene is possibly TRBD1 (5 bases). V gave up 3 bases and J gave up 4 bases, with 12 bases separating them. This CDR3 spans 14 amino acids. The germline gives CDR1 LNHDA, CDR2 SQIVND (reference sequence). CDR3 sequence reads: CASSIGTDGYGYTF. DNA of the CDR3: TGTGCCAGTAGTATCGGGACGGATGGCTATGGCTACACCTTC. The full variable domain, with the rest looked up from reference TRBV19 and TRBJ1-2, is DGGITQSPKYLFRKEGQNVTLSCEQNLNHDAMYWYRQDPGQGLRLIYYSQIVNDFQKGDIAEGYSVSREKKESFPLTVTSAQKNPTAFYLCASSIGTDGYGYTFGSGTRLTVV.

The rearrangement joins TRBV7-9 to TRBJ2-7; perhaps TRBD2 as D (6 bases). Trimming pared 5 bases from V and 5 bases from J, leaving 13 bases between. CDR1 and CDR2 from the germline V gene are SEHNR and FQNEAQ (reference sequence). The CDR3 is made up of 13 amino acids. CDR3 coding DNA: TGTGCCAGCAGCCCTTCGCGGGGCAACGAGCAGTACTTC. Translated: CASSPSRGNEQYF.

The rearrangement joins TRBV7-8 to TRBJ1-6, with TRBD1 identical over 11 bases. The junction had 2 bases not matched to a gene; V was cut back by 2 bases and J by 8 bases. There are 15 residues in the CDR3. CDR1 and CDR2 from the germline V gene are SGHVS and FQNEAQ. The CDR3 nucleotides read TGTGCCAGCAGCTTAAGGGACAGGGGGTATTCACCCCTCCACTTT. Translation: CASSLRDRGYSPLHF.

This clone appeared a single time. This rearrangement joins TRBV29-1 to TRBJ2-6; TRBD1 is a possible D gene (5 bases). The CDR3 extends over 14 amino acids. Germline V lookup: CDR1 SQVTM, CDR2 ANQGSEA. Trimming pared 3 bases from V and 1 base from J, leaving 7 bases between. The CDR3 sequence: CSVDQGSGANVLTF. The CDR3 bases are TGCAGCGTTGACCAGGGATCTGGGGCCAACGTCCTGACTTTC.

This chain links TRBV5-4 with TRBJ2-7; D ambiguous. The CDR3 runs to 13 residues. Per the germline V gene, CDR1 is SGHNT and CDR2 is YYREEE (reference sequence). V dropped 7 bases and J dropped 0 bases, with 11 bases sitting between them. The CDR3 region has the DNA TGTGCCAGCGGAAGGACCGACTCCTACGAGCAGTACTTC. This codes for CASGRTDSYEQYF.

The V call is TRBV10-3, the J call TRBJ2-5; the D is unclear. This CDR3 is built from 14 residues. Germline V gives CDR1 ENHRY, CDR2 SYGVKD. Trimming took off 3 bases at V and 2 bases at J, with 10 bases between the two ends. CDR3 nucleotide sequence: TGTGCCATCAGTGATTGGGCGGATCAAGAGACCCAGTACTTC. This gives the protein CAISDWADQETQYF.

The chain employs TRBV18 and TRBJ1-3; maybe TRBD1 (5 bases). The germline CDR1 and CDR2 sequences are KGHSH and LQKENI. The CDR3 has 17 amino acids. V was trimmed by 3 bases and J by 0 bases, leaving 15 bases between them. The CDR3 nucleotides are TGTGCCAGCTCACCGGCAGGGACCTTGGTCTCTGGAAACACCATATATTTT. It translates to CASSPAGTLVSGNTIYF.

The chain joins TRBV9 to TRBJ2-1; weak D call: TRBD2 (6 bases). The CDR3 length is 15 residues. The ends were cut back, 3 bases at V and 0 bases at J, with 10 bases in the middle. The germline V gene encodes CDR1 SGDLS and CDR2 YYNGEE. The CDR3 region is CASSGGLTSYNEQFF. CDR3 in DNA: TGTGCCAGCAGCGGGGGACTGACCTCCTACAATGAGCAGTTCTTC.

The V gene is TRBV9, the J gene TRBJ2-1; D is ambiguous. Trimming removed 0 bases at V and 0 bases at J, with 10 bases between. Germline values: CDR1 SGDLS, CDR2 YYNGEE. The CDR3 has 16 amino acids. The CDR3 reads CASSVGADSSYNEQFF. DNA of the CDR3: TGTGCCAGCAGCGTAGGCGCTGATAGCTCCTACAATGAGCAGTTCTTC. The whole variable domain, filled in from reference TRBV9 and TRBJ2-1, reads DSGVTQTPKHLITATGQRVTLRCSPRSGDLSVYWYQQSLDQGLQFLIQYYNGEERAKGNILERFSAQQFPDLHSELNLSSLELGDSALYFCASSVGADSSYNEQFFGPGTRLTVL.

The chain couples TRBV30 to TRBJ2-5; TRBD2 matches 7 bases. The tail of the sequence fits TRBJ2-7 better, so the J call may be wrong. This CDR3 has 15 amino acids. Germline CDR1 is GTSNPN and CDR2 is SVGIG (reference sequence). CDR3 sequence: CAWSRPGGSSYEQYF. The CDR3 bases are TGTGCCTGGAGTCGGCCGGGGGGAAGCTCCTACGAGCAGTACTTC.